This section outlines one TCR beta chain sequence together with its context. The data were taken from a study of shared T cell receptors in the human thymus. The CDR3 length is 14 residues. V was cut by 10 bases and J by 13 bases, with 25 bases left in between. CDR1 is MDHEN, CDR2 SYDVKM, per germline. The method was immunoSEQ multiplex PCR; TCRdb's version includes in-frame clones alone and lacks a portion of them. The data show 630,000 or so clones, with about 89% seen just once and just under 0.0095% held by the top ten. These data also featured in a second study, about human thymus T cells. Per that paper: The authors found apparently biased V and J gene usage in thymic and blood repertoires.

This clonotype was sampled from a boy under two years old with a congenital heart defect. The sequenced sample consisted of thymocytes. The chain combines TRBV28 with TRBJ2-2, with D perhaps being TRBD1 or TRBD2 (6 bases each). The CDR3 region is CAIRGTGPPEGLFF. CDR3 bases: TGTGCCATCAGGGGAACGGGGCCGCCGGAGGGGCTGTTTTTT.